A selection of T cell receptor beta chains follows, all from one sample in a study of blood T cell repertoires in COVID-19. This table comes from immunoSEQ multiplex PCR, and its TCRdb copy is limited to in-frame clones, with some not included. The repertoire has approximately 90,000 clones, approximately 85% of them found once; the top ten carry around 12%. Sequencing used peripheral blood. These TCRs come from a human donor in a cohort sampled during active COVID-19. The CDR3 runs from the conserved cysteine through the conserved F or W. Fields, in order: D gene, V gene, CDR3 protein. D genes are given only for firm matches.

TRBD1 TRBV7-2 CASSPGTDFNQPQHF
TRBD2 TRBV3-1/TRBV3-2 CASSPGGFRTQYF
TRBD1 TRBV28 CASSAGTGRNEKLFF
NA TRBV4-3 CASSQDAAGNQETQYF
NA TRBV6-2/TRBV6-3 CASSYLSGYYEQYF
TRBD2 TRBV7-3 CASSLQAGLYNEQFF
TRBD1 TRBV29-1 CSVVPRGEELCEKLFF
NA TRBV7-3 CASSLWGSTDTQYF
TRBD2 TRBV9 CASSVMISGRGGTDTQYF
TRBD1 TRBV18 CASSPRKDRASNQPQHF
NA TRBV12-3/TRBV12-4 CASNFRSTDTQYF
TRBD2 TRBV6-1 CASSEALPGRGSHEQFF
TRBD1 TRBV5-1 CASSPGTGSGYTF
NA TRBV7-2 CASSSSTGNAFF
NA TRBV4-3 CASSQMVGRTGELFF
TRBD2 TRBV9 CASSVGRAGVQETQYF
NA TRBV5-8 CASSVRSGFWYF